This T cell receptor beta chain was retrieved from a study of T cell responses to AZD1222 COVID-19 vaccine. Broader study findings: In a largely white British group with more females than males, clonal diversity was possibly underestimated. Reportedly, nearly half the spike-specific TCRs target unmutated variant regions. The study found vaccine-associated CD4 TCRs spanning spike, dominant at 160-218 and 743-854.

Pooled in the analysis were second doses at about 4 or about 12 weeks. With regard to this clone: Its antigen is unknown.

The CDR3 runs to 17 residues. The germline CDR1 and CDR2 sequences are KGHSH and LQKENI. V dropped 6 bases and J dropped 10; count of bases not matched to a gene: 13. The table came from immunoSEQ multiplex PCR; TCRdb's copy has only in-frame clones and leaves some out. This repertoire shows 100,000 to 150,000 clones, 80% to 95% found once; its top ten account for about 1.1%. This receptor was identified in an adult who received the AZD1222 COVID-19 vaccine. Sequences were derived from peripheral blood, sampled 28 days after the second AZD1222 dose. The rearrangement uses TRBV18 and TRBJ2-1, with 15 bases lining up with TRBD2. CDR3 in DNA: TGTGCCAGCTCCCTGGGACTAGCGGGGGGACATTCCAGCGAGCAGTTCTTC. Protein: CASSLGLAGGHSSEQFF.